What follows describes a single T cell receptor beta chain. Antigen unknown. This sample is part of a study of response to subunit inactivated influenza vaccine. Study-wide results and caveats: The authors offered the suggestion that each seasonal influenza vaccination recruits few new T cells.

The length of the CDR3 is 13 residues. V gave up 5 bases and J gave up 7 bases, with 15 bases separating them. CDR1 and CDR2 (germline): SGHVS, FQNEAQ. In TCRdb, the RT-PCR reads were re-called with MiXCR into one record per CDR3 protein. This sample has about 530,000 distinct CDR3 sequences, with 10% to 15% found just once. The chain employs TRBV7-8 and TRBJ2-7; maybe TRBD2 (6 bases). This specimen was PBMCs from blood, taken more than 35 days after vaccination. This clonotype was obtained from a man in his fifties or sixties who received an inactivated influenza vaccine. In DNA form, the CDR3 reads TGTGCCAGCAGCGTCCCCGGGGGTGGGGAGCAGTACTTC. This codes for CASSVPGGGEQYF.